Below, one T cell receptor (beta chain) is given with its context. The J segment lost 6 bases and the V segment lost 7 bases, leaving 24 bases of the junction unmatched. Germline V lookup: CDR1 SQVTM, CDR2 ANQGSEA. The CDR3 contains 19 residues. Source study methods: Nucleated cell number was recorded as an estimate derived from reference gene primer amplification. Sequencing was performed with immunoSEQ multiplex PCR; in TCRdb, only in-frame clones are kept and a portion is missing. The V and J calls and clone size come from that table; D and trimming were worked out from the DNA. The sample lists about 220,000 clones, 84% occurring once. The study assigned cohorts using participant-reported clinical history. Cohort 3 donors counted as recovered after two negative PCRs, clearance, or resolved symptoms. The data derive from a study of blood T cell repertoires in COVID-19.

This sequence originates from a woman in her forties who had recovered from COVID-19. V gene TRBV29-1 combines with J gene TRBJ2-2, with TRBD2 matching 9 bases. Sequenced: PBMCs or T cells enriched from blood (not recorded which). CDR3 sequence (DNA): TGCAGCGCCGGGGAGGGGCTAGCGGGAAGGGGTAGATCACCCGGGGAGCTGTTTTTT. It specifies CSAGEGLAGRGRSPGELFF.